This TCR beta chain was recorded in a study of somatic mutations in cytotoxic T cells in rheumatoid arthritis. For the study at large: After diagnosis, patient blood (about 30 ml EDTA) was drawn right away, before any treatment was given. At nearly 100% purity, some V beta antibody-stained T-cell populations were flow-sorted, and these included V beta1+ cells that were sequenced for TCRB.

V was clipped by 3 bases and J by 0 bases, with 11 bases between them. The CDR3 has 15 residues. Germline V gene sequence: CDR1 ENHRY, CDR2 SYGVKD. Sequencing was performed with immunoSEQ multiplex PCR; in TCRdb, only in-frame clones are kept and a portion is missing. The sample has roughly 20,000 clones, 68% seen once. Study-level results: Within 8 of 65 patients, the single biggest CD8+ clone made up more than 20% of CD8+ cells. The antigen targets of the expanded CD8+ clones were unknown.

Concerning this clone itself: What it recognizes is unknown.

The TCR sequence derives from an adult with rheumatoid arthritis. The chain employs TRBV10-3 and TRBJ1-1; perhaps TRBD1 as D (6 bases). The sequencing sample was made of CD8+ T cells sorted from blood. The CDR3 nucleotides are TGTGCCATCAGTGACGACGGACAGTTGAACACTGAAGCTTTCTTT. This translates into CAISDDGQLNTEAFF.